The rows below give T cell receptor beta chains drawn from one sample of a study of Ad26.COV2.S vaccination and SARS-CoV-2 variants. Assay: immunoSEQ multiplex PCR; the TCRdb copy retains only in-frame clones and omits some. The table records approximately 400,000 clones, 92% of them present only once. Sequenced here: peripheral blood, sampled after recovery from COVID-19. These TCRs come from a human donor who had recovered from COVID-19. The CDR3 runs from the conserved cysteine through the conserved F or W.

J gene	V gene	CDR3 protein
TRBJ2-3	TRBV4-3	CASSQGLAPTQYF
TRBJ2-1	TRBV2	CASSESLADDNEQFF
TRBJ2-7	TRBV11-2	CASSFQLAGRSYEQYF
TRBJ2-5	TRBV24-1	CATSGGGQPGETQYF
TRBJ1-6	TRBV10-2	CASSEGQGIRSLHF
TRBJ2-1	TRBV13	CASSLFSQPSSYNEQFF
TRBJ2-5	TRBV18	CASSPSSKRGRGQETQYF
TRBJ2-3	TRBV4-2	CASSHPSSLGDRSWDTQYF
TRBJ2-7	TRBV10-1	CASSEGIPPYEQYF
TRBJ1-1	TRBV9	CASSVQGVNTEAFF
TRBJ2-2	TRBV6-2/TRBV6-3	CASSPAGDTGELFF
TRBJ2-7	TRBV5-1	CASQPTGSSYEQYF
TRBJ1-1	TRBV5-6	CASSLGNAWTEAFF
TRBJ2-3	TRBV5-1	CASSLAGTTDTQYF
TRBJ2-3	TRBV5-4	CASSLGGFTSTDTQYF
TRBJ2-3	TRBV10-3	CAISVGRGQFDTQYF
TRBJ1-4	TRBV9	CASSTGITTNEKLFF
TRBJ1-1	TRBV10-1	CASRRTEGTEAFF
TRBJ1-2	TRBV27	CASSLSIRAGQLIENPNYGYTF
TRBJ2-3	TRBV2	CASTSGTQYF
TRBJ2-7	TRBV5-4	CASSLVGGSYEQYF
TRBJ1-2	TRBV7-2	CASSSILDRDYGYTF
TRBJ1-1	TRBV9	CASSVAQIGGTEAFF
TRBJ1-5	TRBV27	CASSSTPGGVNVNQPQHF
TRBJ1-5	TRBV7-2	CASSPHEGGQPQHF
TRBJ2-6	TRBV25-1	CASSEVDVLTF
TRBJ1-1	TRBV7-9	CASSLGDKAFF
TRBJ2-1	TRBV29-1	CSVEAGSSGAYNEQFF
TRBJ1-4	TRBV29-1	CSVPTGIQGEKLFF
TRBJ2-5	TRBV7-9	CASIRWEDYKETQYF
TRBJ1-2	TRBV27	CASSFRGGASRGYTF
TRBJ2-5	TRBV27	CASSLLGVGETQYF
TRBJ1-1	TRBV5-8	CASSFVWTGQMNTEAFF
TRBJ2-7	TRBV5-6	CASSGGHHEQYF
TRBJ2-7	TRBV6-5	CAARRGSPSYEQYF
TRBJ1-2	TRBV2	CASRGQGSGGYTF
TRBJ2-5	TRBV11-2	CASSSLRETQYF
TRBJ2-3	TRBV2	CASSDTGTRRRDTQYF
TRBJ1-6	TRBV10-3	CAISESEGSPLHF
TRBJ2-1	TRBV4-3	CASSQETSGSYNEQFF
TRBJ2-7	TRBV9	CASSASGGYEQYF
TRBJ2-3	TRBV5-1	CASTFKGASDTQYF